The 13 T cell receptor beta chains below come from one sample, sequenced in a study of beta chain features in type 1 diabetes. Expressed TCRB transcripts were sequenced because the isolated RNA had all been reverse transcribed beforehand. Clones were read by immunoSEQ multiplex PCR, and TCRdb kept only the in-frame ones, dropping some. This sample yields about 360,000 clones, of which roughly 12% are seen a single time; 0.017% belongs to the top ten. The material sequenced was naive CD4+ T cells from blood. The receptors originated from a young man in good health.

V and J are TRBV18 and TRBJ1-1; D unclear. Germline CDR1 KGHSH, CDR2 LQKENI. This CDR3 comprises 14 residues. With 3 bases removed from V and 1 base from J, the gap between germline ends came to 9 bases. This chain's CDR3 is CASSPARGNTEAFF. The CDR3 DNA reads as TGTGCCAGCTCACCGGCCCGGGGGAACACTGAAGCTTTCTTT.

The chain is built from TRBV29-1 and TRBJ1-1, with D uncertain. V lost 7 bases to trimming and J lost 1 base, with 13 bases between them. Looked up from germline, CDR1 is SQVTM and CDR2 is ANQGSEA. The CDR3 length is 13 residues. The CDR3 coding sequence is TGCAGCGCAGAGGGAAATCGGAACACTGAAGCTTTCTTT. Encoded protein: CSAEGNRNTEAFF. Filled out from reference TRBV29-1 and TRBJ1-1, the complete variable domain reads SAVISQKPSRDICQRGTSLTIQCQVDSQVTMMFWYRQQPGQSLTLIATANQGSEATYESGFVIDKFPISRPNLTFSTLTVSNMSPEDSSIYLCSAEGNRNTEAFFGQGTRLTVV.

This clone turned up a few times. The same CDR3 can be traced to other DNA sequences in this sample. J is TRBJ2-1 and V is TRBV4-2; 7 bases are shared with TRBD2. The V and J ends lost 1 base and 3 bases, in that order; junction bases with no gene match: 3. The germline gives CDR1 LGHNA, CDR2 YNFKEQ. The length of the CDR3 is 15 residues. The CDR3 DNA follows: TGTGCCAGCAGCCAAGTTTCTAGCGGCTACAATGAGCAGTTCTTC. It yields the protein CASSQVSSGYNEQFF.

The chain couples TRBV6-5 to TRBJ2-4; 9 bases fit TRBD1. The V segment lost 10 bases and the J segment 2 bases; nucleotides outside the gene matches: 9. The V gene's germline CDR1 is MNHEY and CDR2 SVGAGI. CDR3 length: 15 amino acids. CDR3 sequence reads: CATTDRGWPKNIQYF. The CDR3, as DNA: TGTGCCACCACCGACAGGGGGTGGCCCAAAAACATTCAGTACTTC.

This clone was detected only once. The chain joins TRBV10-3 to TRBJ1-1; D gene uncertain. This CDR3 is built from 12 residues. The germline gives CDR1 ENHRY, CDR2 SYGVKD. Trimming removed 0 bases from V and 8 bases from J, with 7 bases in between. DNA of the CDR3: TGTGCCATCAGTGAGTCTATGAGAGAAGCTTTCTTT. It is translated as CAISESMREAFF.

This clone turned up a few times. The gene calls are TRBV7-9 and TRBJ2-7, with 10 bases fitting TRBD2. The ends lost 5 bases at V and 4 bases at J; junction bases unmatched: 8. Germline lookup yields CDR1 SEHNR and CDR2 FQNEAQ (reference sequence). The CDR3 has 15 amino acids. For the CDR3, the DNA is TGTGCCAGCAGCCCAGGACTAGCGGAGCCTTACGAGCAGTACTTC. It encodes CASSPGLAEPYEQYF.

The chain couples TRBV29-1 to TRBJ1-1, with TRBD1 matching over 10 bases. CDR3 length: 13 amino acids. CDR1 and CDR2 (germline): SQVTM, ANQGSEA. J lost 1 base, V lost 7 bases, and 3 bases had no gene match. CDR3: CSARQGANTEAFF. DNA of the CDR3: TGCAGCGCCCGACAGGGGGCGAACACTGAAGCTTTCTTT.

This clone appeared a few times. This rearrangement joins TRBV27 to TRBJ1-6, with 10 bases that match TRBD1. V lost 5 bases and J lost 9; bases outside the gene matches: 7. Looked up from germline, CDR1 is MNHEY and CDR2 is SMNVEV (reference sequence). The CDR3 sequence is 15 residues long. This CDR3 is CASSTLRDRGSPLHF. In DNA, the CDR3 is TGTGCCAGCAGTACACTCCGGGACAGGGGTTCACCCCTCCACTTT.

V usage is TRBV6-6 and J usage is TRBJ2-3; 10 positions agree with TRBD1. Trimming removed 2 bases from V and 4 bases from J; junction bases left unmatched: 0. The germline gives CDR1 MNHNY, CDR2 SVGAGI (reference sequence). This CDR3 is built from 14 residues. In DNA form, the CDR3 reads TGTGCCAGCAGTTACGGGACAGGGGCAGATACGCAGTATTTT. Protein product: CASSYGTGADTQYF.

The chain employs TRBV19 and TRBJ1-1, with 8 nucleotides matching TRBD1. The germline V gene has CDR1 LNHDA and CDR2 SQIVND (reference sequence). J gave up 4 bases and V 6 bases, and 7 bases lay outside the gene matches. The CDR3 length is 14 residues. The CDR3 bases are TGTGCCAGTAGCTATACAGGGGGAGGCACTGAAGCTTTCTTT. This gives the protein CASSYTGGGTEAFF.

V gene TRBV7-3 combines with J gene TRBJ2-6; D gene uncertain. With 1 base removed from V and 1 base from J, the gap between germline ends came to 8 bases. Germline V lookup: CDR1 SGHTA, CDR2 FQGTGA. The CDR3 runs to 16 residues. CDR3 sequence reads: CASSLRSNSGANVLTF. Here the CDR3 DNA reads TGTGCCAGCAGCTTAAGGTCTAATTCTGGGGCCAACGTCCTGACTTTC.

The chain has TRBV28 and TRBJ2-7, with D possibly TRBD2 on 5 matching bases. CDR1 and CDR2 (germline): MDHEN, SYDVKM. The V gene lost 6 bases and the J gene lost 0 bases, with 12 bases spanning the gap. There are 14 residues in the CDR3. This CDR3 is CASSSDGNSYEQYF. CDR3 bases: TGTGCCAGCAGCTCGGACGGGAACTCCTACGAGCAGTACTTC. Full variable domain (outside the CDR3, taken from reference TRBV28 and TRBJ2-7): DVKVTQSSRYLVKRTGEKVFLECVQDMDHENMFWYRQDPGLGLRLIYFSYDVKMKEKGDIPEGYSVSREKKERFSLILESASTNQTSMYLCASSSDGNSYEQYFGPGTRLTVT.

This clone showed up just a few times. The chain is built from TRBV7-6 and TRBJ1-4, with D tentatively TRBD1 (6 bases). CDR3 length: 14 residues. Germline CDR1 is SGHVS and CDR2 is FNYEAQ. V was shortened by 5 bases and J by 8 bases, with 15 bases between the two germline ends. The CDR3 spells CASSLQGAMEKLFF. Here the CDR3 DNA reads TGTGCCAGCAGCCTACAGGGTGCAATGGAAAAACTGTTTTTT.